This is a list of T cell receptor beta chains from one sample in a study of cytomegalovirus exposure and HLA in healthy donors. The table came from immunoSEQ multiplex PCR; TCRdb's copy has only in-frame clones and leaves some out. The sample lists 63,000 or so clones, about 82% seen once, with roughly 4.7% in the top ten. The sequencing sample was made of PBMCs. These TCRs come from a young woman in good health and CMV-seronegative. CDR3s include the opening cysteine and the closing phenylalanine or tryptophan. A D gene is named only where the DNA matches it firmly. Rows give clone size only sometimes, using once, few, many, or a class for an expanded clone.

CDR3: CAWSAEPGGDTQYF
DNA: TGTGCCTGGAGTGCAGAGCCCGGGGGAGATACGCAGTATTTT
J: TRBJ2-3
V: TRBV30
size: NA
D: NA
length: 14

CDR3: CSVGPTVYGYTF
DNA: TGCAGCGTTGGCCCGACAGTCTATGGCTACACCTTC
J: TRBJ1-2
V: TRBV29-1
size: once
D: NA
length: 12

CDR3: CAWSVREVDGYTF
DNA: TGTGCCTGGAGTGTCAGGGAGGTGGACGGCTACACCTTC
J: TRBJ1-2
V: TRBV30
size: once
D: NA
length: 13

CDR3: CASSRLADSYEQYF
DNA: TGTGCCAGCTCACGACTAGCGGACTCCTACGAGCAGTACTTC
J: TRBJ2-7
V: TRBV18
size: NA
D: TRBD2
length: 14

CDR3: CASSGRGTGGLDTQYF
DNA: TGTGCCAGCAGTGGCCGTGGGACCGGGGGGTTGGATACGCAGTATTTT
J: TRBJ2-3
V: TRBV6-1
size: NA
D: TRBD2
length: 16

CDR3: CASSRDVSGANVLTF
DNA: TGTGCCAGCTCCAGGGATGTCTCTGGGGCCAACGTCCTGACTTTC
J: TRBJ2-6
V: TRBV6-5
size: once
D: NA
length: 15

CDR3: CASSLQGLINEKLFF
DNA: TGTGCCAGCAGCTTACAGGGGCTCATTAATGAAAAACTGTTTTTT
J: TRBJ1-4
V: TRBV7-9
size: once
D: NA
length: 15

CDR3: CASFRSGRAHNEQFF
DNA: TGCGCCAGCTTCAGAAGCGGGAGGGCCCACAATGAGCAGTTCTTC
J: TRBJ2-1
V: TRBV23-1
size: NA
D: TRBD2
length: 15

CDR3: CASRRTGSNQPQHF
DNA: TGTGCCAGCAGACGCACAGGTAGCAATCAGCCCCAGCATTTT
J: TRBJ1-5
V: TRBV6-5
size: NA
D: NA
length: 14

CDR3: CASSRQGWEKLFF
DNA: TGTGCCAGCAGTCGACAGGGCTGGGAAAAACTGTTTTTT
J: TRBJ1-4
V: TRBV28
size: NA
D: TRBD1
length: 13

CDR3: CASSLWTARSAEAFF
DNA: TGTGCCAGCAGCCTGTGGACAGCCCGTAGCGCTGAAGCTTTCTTT
J: TRBJ1-1
V: TRBV5-4
size: NA
D: NA
length: 15

CDR3: CASSPGLGGGYTF
DNA: TGTGCCAGCTCACCCGGCCTCGGCGGCGGCTACACCTTC
J: TRBJ1-2
V: TRBV18
size: NA
D: NA
length: 13

CDR3: CASSLVGGQETQYF
DNA: TGCGCCAGCAGCTTGGTTGGAGGGCAAGAGACCCAGTACTTC
J: TRBJ2-5
V: TRBV5-1
size: NA
D: NA
length: 14

CDR3: CASSLQGLAGYTF
DNA: TGTGCCAGCAGTCTACAGGGTCTGGCCGGCTACACCTTC
J: TRBJ1-2
V: TRBV7-9
size: NA
D: NA
length: 13

CDR3: CASSQVFLLGTGNTEAFF
DNA: TGCGCCAGCAGCCAAGTGTTTCTTTTAGGGACAGGGAACACTGAAGCTTTCTTT
J: TRBJ1-1
V: TRBV4-1
size: NA
D: TRBD1
length: 18

CDR3: CASSYGSSGNTIYF
DNA: TGTGCCAGCAGTTACGGCAGCTCTGGAAACACCATATATTTT
J: TRBJ1-3
V: TRBV6-5
size: few
D: NA
length: 14

CDR3: CAIRPGTSGDGYEQYF
DNA: TGTGCCATCCGGCCAGGGACTAGCGGGGATGGGTACGAGCAGTACTTC
J: TRBJ2-7
V: TRBV10-3
size: NA
D: TRBD2
length: 16

CDR3: CAWSATYSRSSRYGYTF
DNA: TGTGCCTGGAGTGCAACCTACAGCCGCTCTTCCCGCTATGGCTACACCTTC
J: TRBJ1-2
V: TRBV30
size: NA
D: NA
length: 17

CDR3: CASSQYSGTAGDQPQHF
DNA: TGCGCCAGCAGCCAGTACTCTGGGACCGCAGGGGATCAGCCCCAGCATTTT
J: TRBJ1-5
V: TRBV4-1
size: NA
D: NA
length: 17

CDR3: CASSRLAGETDTQYF
DNA: TGTGCCAGCAGTCGACTAGCGGGAGAAACAGATACGCAGTATTTT
J: TRBJ2-3
V: TRBV6-5
size: NA
D: TRBD2
length: 15

CDR3: CASSESPGQGVTYEQYF
DNA: TGCGCCAGCAGCGAATCCCCGGGACAGGGAGTGACCTACGAGCAGTACTTC
J: TRBJ2-7
V: TRBV5-1
size: NA
D: TRBD1
length: 17

CDR3: CSVVWQDSYEQYF
DNA: TGCAGCGTTGTATGGCAGGACAGCTACGAGCAGTACTTC
J: TRBJ2-7
V: TRBV29-1
size: NA
D: NA
length: 13

CDR3: CASSFGFRSGMKNTEAFF
DNA: TGCGCCAGCAGCTTTGGTTTTCGGTCAGGGATGAAGAACACTGAAGCTTTCTTT
J: TRBJ1-1
V: TRBV5-1
size: NA
D: NA
length: 18

CDR3: CASTQTNRGDEKLFF
DNA: TGTGCCAGCACCCAGACAAACAGGGGGGATGAAAAACTGTTTTTT
J: TRBJ1-4
V: TRBV6-5
size: once
D: TRBD1
length: 15

CDR3: CASSQESGGYTGELFF
DNA: TGCGCCAGCAGCCAAGAGTCAGGGGGGTACACCGGGGAGCTGTTTTTT
J: TRBJ2-2
V: TRBV4-3
size: NA
D: NA
length: 16

CDR3: CASSASGTGRYEQYF
DNA: TGTGCCAGCAGCGCCTCCGGGACAGGGAGGTACGAGCAGTACTTC
J: TRBJ2-7
V: TRBV6-1
size: NA
D: TRBD1
length: 15

CDR3: CASSHGTSLGETQYF
DNA: TGTGCTAGCAGCCACGGGACTTCCTTGGGAGAGACCCAGTACTTC
J: TRBJ2-5
V: TRBV7-7
size: NA
D: NA
length: 15

CDR3: CASSQGPGDMGKFF
DNA: TGCGCCAGCAGCCAAGGTCCAGGGGATATGGGGAAGTTCTTC
J: TRBJ2-1
V: TRBV4-3
size: NA
D: NA
length: 14

CDR3: CAISETSGASYNEQFF
DNA: TGTGCCATCAGTGAGACTAGCGGGGCTTCCTACAATGAGCAGTTCTTC
J: TRBJ2-1
V: TRBV10-3
size: once
D: TRBD2
length: 16

CDR3: CASSPSTGGNQPQHF
DNA: TGTGCCAGCAGCCCCTCGACAGGGGGCAATCAGCCCCAGCATTTT
J: TRBJ1-5
V: TRBV4-2
size: few
D: TRBD1
length: 15

CDR3: CASSNRVSETQYF
DNA: TGTGCCAGCAGTAACAGGGTATCGGAGACCCAGTACTTC
J: TRBJ2-5
V: TRBV6-5
size: NA
D: NA
length: 13

CDR3: CASGHRGRENEQYF
DNA: TGTGCCAGTGGCCACAGGGGGCGCGAGAACGAGCAGTACTTC
J: TRBJ2-7
V: TRBV19
size: NA
D: TRBD1
length: 14

CDR3: CASSYGAGGVYEQYF
DNA: TGCGCCAGCTCATATGGGGCGGGAGGGGTCTACGAGCAGTACTTC
J: TRBJ2-7
V: TRBV5-1
size: NA
D: TRBD2
length: 15

CDR3: CASSPTGGNSPLHF
DNA: TGCGCCAGCAGCCCGACAGGGGGGAATTCACCCCTCCACTTT
J: TRBJ1-6
V: TRBV5-1
size: NA
D: TRBD1
length: 14

CDR3: CASSVGLAGAADTQYF
DNA: TGTGCCAGCAGCGTGGGACTAGCGGGGGCCGCAGATACGCAGTATTTT
J: TRBJ2-3
V: TRBV9
size: NA
D: TRBD2
length: 16

CDR3: CSVQSLGQGASYNEQFF
DNA: TGCAGCGTCCAATCCTTAGGACAGGGGGCTTCCTACAATGAGCAGTTCTTC
J: TRBJ2-1
V: TRBV29-1
size: NA
D: TRBD1
length: 17

CDR3: CASSRRSGTAYNEQFF
DNA: TGTGCCAGCAGTCGCCGTAGCGGGACAGCCTACAATGAGCAGTTCTTC
J: TRBJ2-1
V: TRBV25-1
size: NA
D: NA
length: 16

CDR3: CATSRDAPGYNEQFF
DNA: TGTGCCACCAGCAGAGATGCGCCAGGTTACAATGAGCAGTTCTTC
J: TRBJ2-1
V: TRBV15
size: NA
D: NA
length: 15

CDR3: CASSESGGGGGFSYGYTF
DNA: TGTGCCAGCAGTGAATCCGGAGGGGGCGGCGGTTTCTCCTATGGCTACACCTTC
J: TRBJ1-2
V: TRBV25-1
size: NA
D: TRBD1
length: 18

CDR3: CASSPDSPSYEQYF
DNA: TGTGCCAGCTCGCCCGACAGTCCATCCTACGAGCAGTACTTC
J: TRBJ2-7
V: TRBV18
size: NA
D: NA
length: 14

CDR3: CASSWKLRGAKNIQYF
DNA: TGTGCCAGCAGCTGGAAGCTCAGGGGAGCCAAAAACATTCAGTACTTC
J: TRBJ2-4
V: TRBV7-8
size: NA
D: NA
length: 16

CDR3: CASSYEAGGYGYTF
DNA: TGTGCCAGCAGTTACGAGGCAGGAGGATATGGCTACACCTTC
J: TRBJ1-2
V: TRBV6-5
size: few
D: NA
length: 14

CDR3: CASSVQKFTDTQYF
DNA: TGTGCCAGCAGCGTTCAGAAATTCACAGATACGCAGTATTTT
J: TRBJ2-3
V: TRBV9
size: NA
D: NA
length: 14

CDR3: CATSREMGGHTEAFF
DNA: TGTGCCACCAGCAGAGAAATGGGAGGCCACACTGAAGCTTTCTTT
J: TRBJ1-1
V: TRBV15
size: NA
D: NA
length: 15

CDR3: CAWTYYYGYTF
DNA: TGTGCCTGGACCTACTACTACGGCTACACCTTC
J: TRBJ1-2
V: TRBV30
size: once
D: NA
length: 11